This paragraph covers one T cell receptor beta chain sequence. This CDR3 has 13 amino acids. Trimming took off 0 bases at V and 6 bases at J, with 8 bases between the two ends. Germline CDR1 is MRHNA and CDR2 is SNTAGT. Method: immunoSEQ multiplex PCR; TCRdb's copy keeps in-frame clones and lacks some. The repertoire holds a few hundred thousand clones, with 97% as singletons. The data originate from a study of shared clonotypes between healthy human individuals. V and J are TRBV6-4 and TRBJ1-2; D is perhaps TRBD1 (6 bases). The sequence came from a woman aged 25 to 39 in good health. What was sequenced was naive CD4+ T cells sorted from blood. Subset denoted: CD45RA+ positively selected. CDR3 coding DNA: TGTGCCAGCAGTGACTCTGGGGGCAATGGCTACACCTTC. Its translation: CASSDSGGNGYTF.